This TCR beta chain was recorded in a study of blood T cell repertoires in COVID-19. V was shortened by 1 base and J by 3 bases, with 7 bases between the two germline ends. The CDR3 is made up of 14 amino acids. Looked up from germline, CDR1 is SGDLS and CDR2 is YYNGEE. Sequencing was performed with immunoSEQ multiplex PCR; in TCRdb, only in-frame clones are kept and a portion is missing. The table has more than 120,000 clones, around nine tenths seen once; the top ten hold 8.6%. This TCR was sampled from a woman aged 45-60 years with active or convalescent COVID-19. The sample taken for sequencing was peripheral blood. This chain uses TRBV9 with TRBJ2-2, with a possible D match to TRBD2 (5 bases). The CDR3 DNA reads TGTGCCAGCAGCGTAAGAGCGGACACCGGGGAGCTGTTTTTT. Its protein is CASSVRADTGELFF.